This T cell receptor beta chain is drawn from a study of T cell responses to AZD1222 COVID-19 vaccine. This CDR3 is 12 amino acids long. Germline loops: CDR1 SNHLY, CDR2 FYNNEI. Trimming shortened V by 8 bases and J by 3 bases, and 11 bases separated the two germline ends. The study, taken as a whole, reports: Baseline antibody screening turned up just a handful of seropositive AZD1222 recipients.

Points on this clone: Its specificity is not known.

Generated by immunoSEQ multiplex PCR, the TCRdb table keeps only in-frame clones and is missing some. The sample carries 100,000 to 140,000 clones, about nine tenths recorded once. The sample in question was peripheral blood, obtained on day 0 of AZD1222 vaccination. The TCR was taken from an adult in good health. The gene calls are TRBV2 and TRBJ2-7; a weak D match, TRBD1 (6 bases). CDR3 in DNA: TGTGCCAGCCGTACAGGGATCTACGAGCAGTACTTC. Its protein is CASRTGIYEQYF.